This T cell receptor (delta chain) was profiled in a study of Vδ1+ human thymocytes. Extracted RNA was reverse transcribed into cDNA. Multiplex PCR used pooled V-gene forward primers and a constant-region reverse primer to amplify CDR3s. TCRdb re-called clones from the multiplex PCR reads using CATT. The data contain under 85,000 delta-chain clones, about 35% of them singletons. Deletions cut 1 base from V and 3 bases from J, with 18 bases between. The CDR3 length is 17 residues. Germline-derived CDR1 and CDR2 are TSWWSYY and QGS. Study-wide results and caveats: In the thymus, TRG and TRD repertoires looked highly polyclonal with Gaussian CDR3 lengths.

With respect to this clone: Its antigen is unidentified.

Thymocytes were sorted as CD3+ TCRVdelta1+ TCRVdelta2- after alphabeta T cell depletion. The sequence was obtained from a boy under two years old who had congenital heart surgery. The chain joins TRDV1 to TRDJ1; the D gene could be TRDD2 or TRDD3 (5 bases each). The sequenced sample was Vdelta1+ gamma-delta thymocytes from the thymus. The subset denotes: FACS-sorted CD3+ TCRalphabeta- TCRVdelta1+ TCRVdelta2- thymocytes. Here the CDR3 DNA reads TGTGCTCTTGGGGAACCGGCGTCGGCCCTACTGGCCGATAAACTCATCTTT. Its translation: CALGEPASALLADKLIF.